A selection of T cell receptor beta chains follows, all from one sample in a study of T-cell reconstitution after alpha-beta-depleted transplantation in children. MiXCR, applied by TCRdb to the PCR reads, yields one record per CDR3 protein. Here the sample spans around 400,000 distinct CDR3 sequences, about 20% being singletons. The specimen comprised PBMCs from the stem cell graft donor, sampled from the stem cell graft. The receptors were gathered from a human donor who donated a stem cell graft to a child with acute myeloid leukemia. CDR3s include the opening cysteine and the closing phenylalanine or tryptophan. D genes are given only for firm matches. Some rows have no size entry. The others give once, few or many, or a class for an expanded clone.

v_call	d_call	j_call	clone_size	cdr3_length	cdr3_nt	cdr3_aa
TRBV12-3/TRBV12-4	TRBD2	TRBJ2-2	few	15	TGTGCCAGCAAAATCCGGTCGGGAGGTAGCGGGGAGCTGTTTTTT	CASKIRSGGSGELFF
TRBV4-3	.	TRBJ1-1	few	14	TGCGCCAGCAGCCAATCCCGGCGGAACACTGAAGCTTTCTTT	CASSQSRRNTEAFF
TRBV7-3	TRBD2	TRBJ2-1	.	15	TGTGCCAGCAGCTCCGTAGCGGGAGGGCACAATGAGCAGTTCTTC	CASSSVAGGHNEQFF
TRBV7-9	.	TRBJ2-1	.	14	TGTGCCAGCAGCTTAAACCCCACTGGGAATGAGCAGTTCTTC	CASSLNPTGNEQFF
TRBV12-3/TRBV12-4	TRBD2	TRBJ2-7	few	15	TGTGCCAGCAGTTTCGGCTTAGCGGGAGGTGACGAGCAGTACTTC	CASSFGLAGGDEQYF
TRBV6-5	TRBD2	TRBJ2-3	.	16	TGTGCCAGCAGTTACTCGGTCGGGAGGGACACAGATACGCAGTATTTT	CASSYSVGRDTDTQYF
TRBV2	.	TRBJ1-5	few	14	TGTGCCAGCAGTGAACAGGGACGCAATCAGCCCCAGCATTTT	CASSEQGRNQPQHF
TRBV20-1	.	TRBJ1-1	many	12	TGCAGTGCTAGATTTGAGGGGGACGGAGCTTTCTTT	CSARFEGDGAFF
TRBV15	.	TRBJ2-7	few	16	TGTGCCACCAGCAGAGATTTTGGGGGCAACGGCTACGAGCAGTACTTC	CATSRDFGGNGYEQYF
TRBV20-1	.	TRBJ2-1	many	12	TGCAGCACCCGGAGGAGCAGGGGTGAGCAGTTCTTC	CSTRRSRGEQFF
TRBV20-1	TRBD1	TRBJ2-2	.	14	TGCAGTGTTGTCAGGGGGACGAACACCGGGGAGCTGTTTTTT	CSVVRGTNTGELFF
TRBV29-1	.	TRBJ2-5	many	13	TGCAGCGTCGCAACAGAATACCAAGAGACCCAGTACTTC	CSVATEYQETQYF
TRBV4-3	.	TRBJ2-2	few	13	TGCGCCAGCAGCCAAGCATGGACCGGGGAGCTGTTTTTT	CASSQAWTGELFF
TRBV7-3	TRBD2	TRBJ2-2	few	16	TGTGCCAGCAGTCCCGTCGGCGGGAGGAACACCGGGGAGCTGTTTTTT	CASSPVGGRNTGELFF
TRBV12-3/TRBV12-4	.	TRBJ2-1	few	14	TGTGCCAGCAGTAACCCGGGCGGGTTCGATGAGCAGTTCTTC	CASSNPGGFDEQFF
TRBV7-3	TRBD1	TRBJ2-1	.	15	TGTGCCAGCAGCGTACAGGGGATTGACTACAGTGAGCAGTTCTTC	CASSVQGIDYSEQFF
TRBV18	TRBD1	TRBJ2-7	few	14	TGTGCCAGCTCACCAGGGGGACAGATTTACGAGCAGTACTTC	CASSPGGQIYEQYF
TRBV5-1	TRBD2	TRBJ2-1	.	15	TGCGCCAGCAGCTTGGTTGCGGGAGCGACGGATGAGCAGTTCTTC	CASSLVAGATDEQFF
TRBV5-1	.	TRBJ2-1	.	15	TGCGCCAGCAGCTTGCAGACGGGGCCCTACAATGAGCAGTTCTTC	CASSLQTGPYNEQFF
TRBV6-1	TRBD1	TRBJ1-2	many	14	TGTGCCAGCAGTAAGGGACAGAGGAACTATGGCTACACCTTC	CASSKGQRNYGYTF
TRBV15	.	TRBJ2-1	few	12	TGTGCCACCAGCAGAGAACTCAATGAGCAGTTCTTC	CATSRELNEQFF
TRBV6-4	TRBD1	TRBJ2-6	few	16	TGTGCCAGCAGTGGGGGACAGGGAGGTGGGGCCAACGTCCTGACTTTC	CASSGGQGGGANVLTF
TRBV20-1	TRBD1	TRBJ2-5	.	14	TGCAGTGCTAGAGATCTCGACAGGGGGGAGACCCAGTACTTC	CSARDLDRGETQYF
TRBV2	TRBD1	TRBJ2-5	.	14	TGTGCCAGCAGAGAAAGACAGGGATCAGAGACCCAGTACTTC	CASRERQGSETQYF
TRBV20-1	.	TRBJ1-2	.	13	TGCAGTGCTAGAATCCTGTCTAACTATGGCTACACCTTC	CSARILSNYGYTF
TRBV20-1	TRBD2	TRBJ2-3	few	14	TGCAGTGCATCGTTCGGACTAGCGGGAGATACGCAGTATTTT	CSASFGLAGDTQYF
TRBV6-5	.	TRBJ1-5	.	13	TGTGCCAGCAGTTACGAGGGCAATCAGCCCCAGCATTTT	CASSYEGNQPQHF
TRBV29-1	.	TRBJ2-3	.	12	TGCAGCGTTGATTCAGGGACCGATACGCAGTATTTT	CSVDSGTDTQYF
TRBV12-5	.	TRBJ2-4	.	15	TGTGCTAGTGGTTTGGTACCAGGAGCCAAAAACATTCAGTACTTC	CASGLVPGAKNIQYF
TRBV24-1	TRBD1	TRBJ2-1	.	18	TGTGCCACCAGTGATCCAACCGGGACAGGGAAAGGACACGATGAGCAGTTCTTC	CATSDPTGTGKGHDEQFF
TRBV21-1	.	TRBJ2-5	few	13	TGTGCCAGCAGTCACAGGGCAGGATCGCCCCAGTACTTC	CASSHRAGSPQYF
TRBV12-3/TRBV12-4	.	TRBJ2-1	.	12	TGTGCCAGCAACCAGGGGGGGAATGAGCAGTTCTTC	CASNQGGNEQFF
TRBV7-2	.	TRBJ2-2	.	15	TGTGCCAGCAGCTTAGTAGGGATCGGCACCGGGGAGCTGTTTTTT	CASSLVGIGTGELFF
TRBV12-3/TRBV12-4	.	TRBJ2-3	.	15	TGTGCCAGCAGTCAGACCGAATCCCCCACAGATACGCAGTATTTT	CASSQTESPTDTQYF
TRBV29-1	TRBD2	TRBJ2-7	many	14	TGCAGCGTTGTAGGACTAGAAAAACGCTACGAGCAGTACTTC	CSVVGLEKRYEQYF
TRBV6-1	.	TRBJ1-3	many	16	TGTGCCAGCAGTGAAGTTCAGGGAACCTCTGGAAACACCATATATTTT	CASSEVQGTSGNTIYF
TRBV27	.	TRBJ1-2	.	12	TGTGCCAGCAAGGAGAGGGGCTATGGCTACACCTTC	CASKERGYGYTF
TRBV7-2	.	TRBJ1-3	.	15	TGTGCCAGCAGCCCCGACAGTTATCCTGGAAACACCATATATTTT	CASSPDSYPGNTIYF
TRBV5-1	.	TRBJ2-6	.	16	TGCGCCAGCAGCTCCAGGGTTTACTCTGGGGCCAACGTCCTGACTTTC	CASSSRVYSGANVLTF
TRBV29-1	.	TRBJ1-1	many	14	TGCAGCGTTGAAGTGCCGAAGATGAACACTGAAGCTTTCTTT	CSVEVPKMNTEAFF
TRBV24-1	.	TRBJ1-2	few	14	TGTGCCACCAGTGATTTCCGCAGGGGATATGGCTACACCTTC	CATSDFRRGYGYTF
TRBV4-2	TRBD2	TRBJ2-1	many	20	TGTGCCAGCAGCCAAGATCCTAGCGGGGGGAGGGGGACCTCCTACAATGAGCAGTTCTTC	CASSQDPSGGRGTSYNEQFF
TRBV10-3	.	TRBJ1-5	few	14	TGTGCCATCTCGGCGGAGGAAAGCAATCAGCCCCAGCATTTT	CAISAEESNQPQHF
TRBV3-1	.	TRBJ2-7	.	12	TGTGCCAGCAGCCGGGACATTAACGAGCAGTACTTC	CASSRDINEQYF
TRBV20-1	TRBD1	TRBJ2-7	.	13	TGCAGTGCTAGAGTGACAGGGTCCTACGAGCAGTACTTC	CSARVTGSYEQYF
TRBV7-9	.	TRBJ2-3	.	16	TGTGCCAGCAGCTTAGCTAAGTCCGGCGGCACAGATACGCAGTATTTT	CASSLAKSGGTDTQYF
TRBV28	.	TRBJ2-1	.	17	TGTGCCAGCAGTTCCTACCGGGACTCACAGACCGGTAATGAGCAGTTCTTC	CASSSYRDSQTGNEQFF
TRBV12-3/TRBV12-4	.	TRBJ2-5	.	11	TGTGCCAGCGGGAGTCCGGAGACCCAGTACTTC	CASGSPETQYF
TRBV6-5	TRBD1	TRBJ1-3	few	14	TGTGCCAGCAGTACCACAGGGGCTGGAAACACCATATATTTT	CASSTTGAGNTIYF
TRBV29-1	TRBD2	TRBJ2-3	many	20	TGCAGCGTTGAGTACGAGCTAGCGGGAGTGGAAGTATTAAACACAGATACGCAGTATTTT	CSVEYELAGVEVLNTDTQYF